This T cell receptor beta chain was identified in a study of blood T cell repertoires in COVID-19. Germline-derived CDR1 and CDR2 are SGHTA and FQGNSA. The CDR3 contains 16 residues. The trim removed 3 bases at V and 1 base at J, leaving 6 bases unmatched. Methods used by the authors: Estimated nucleated cell counts came from reference gene primer amplification. Generated by immunoSEQ multiplex PCR, the TCRdb table keeps only in-frame clones and is missing some. V and J calls and clone size are given by that table; D and trimming were obtained from the DNA. Here the sample spans a few hundred thousand clones, roughly 85% being singletons.

The J gene is TRBJ1-3, the V gene TRBV7-2; 7 bases agree with TRBD1. The receptor was derived from a woman in her twenties or thirties with active or convalescent COVID-19. Sequences were obtained from peripheral blood. The CDR3 loop reads CASSFTGTVSGNTIYF. Here the CDR3 DNA reads TGTGCCAGCAGCTTTACCGGGACAGTATCTGGAAACACCATATATTTT.